These 15 T cell receptor beta chains share one sample of origin, sequenced in a study of blood T cell repertoires in COVID-19. This table comes from immunoSEQ multiplex PCR, and its TCRdb copy is limited to in-frame clones, with some not included. Among under 95,000 clones, about 85% were seen once, and the ten largest hold approximately 2.3%. The sample was peripheral blood. These receptors were taken from a woman in her 70s with acute or convalescent COVID-19.

The V gene is TRBV28, the J gene TRBJ1-1; D is uncertain. The V and J ends lost 2 bases and 11 bases respectively, with 21 bases between them. The CDR3 length is 15 residues. CDR1 and CDR2 from the germline V gene are MDHEN and SYDVKM. CDR3 nucleotides: TGTGCCAGCAGTTTAAGTAAGTTTACAAAGGCGGGGGCTTTCTTT. As protein: CASSLSKFTKAGAFF.

This clone was recorded only once. The chain employs TRBV30 and TRBJ2-7; D is perhaps TRBD1 (5 bases). Trimming took off 2 bases at V and 4 bases at J, with 9 bases between the two ends. CDR3 length: 12 residues. The germline V gene encodes CDR1 GTSNPN and CDR2 SVGIG (reference sequence). The CDR3 sequence is CAWSKTEYEQYF. The CDR3 nucleotides are TGTGCCTGGAGTAAGACAGAGTACGAGCAGTACTTC.

The rearrangement joins TRBV20-1 to TRBJ2-7; D not resolved. The germline V and J ends were trimmed by 6 bases and 5 bases, with 11 bases remaining between them. The CDR3 loop spans 11 amino acids. Germline CDR1 is DFQATT and CDR2 is SNEGSKA (reference sequence). CDR3 amino acids: CSAAAPDEQYF. In DNA, the CDR3 is TGCAGTGCGGCCGCCCCCGACGAGCAGTACTTC.

This clone has only a few counts. V gene TRBV28 combines with J gene TRBJ1-2; TRBD1 might be the D (5 bases). Trimming shortened V by 2 bases and J by 3 bases, and 13 bases separated the two germline ends. From germline, CDR1 is MDHEN and CDR2 SYDVKM. The CDR3 is 15 amino acids. The CDR3 region has the DNA TGTGCCAGCAGTTTAGAGTGGGGCAGAGACTATGGCTACACCTTC. Amino acid sequence: CASSLEWGRDYGYTF.

The chain carries TRBV3-1 (or the pseudogene TRBV3-2) and TRBJ1-1; TRBD1 matches at 9 bases. CDR1 LGHDT and CDR2 YNNKEL come from the germline V gene (reference sequence). The CDR3 extends over 14 amino acids. The J segment lost 3 bases and the V segment lost 4 bases, leaving 3 bases of the junction unmatched. The DNA of the CDR3 is TGTGCCAGCAGCCTCCGGGACAGGGACACTGAAGCTTTCTTT. Translated, it gives CASSLRDRDTEAFF.

This clone was recorded only once. The gene calls are TRBV7-3 and TRBJ2-5, with D uncertain. The CDR3 is made up of 12 amino acids. Trimming took off 5 bases at V and 12 bases at J, with 16 bases between the two ends. Germline V CDR1 and CDR2: SGHTA, FQGTGA. DNA of the CDR3: TGTGCCAGCAGCAATGGGCTTGGCCCTGAGTACTTC. Protein product: CASSNGLGPEYF.

The chain has TRBV5-8 and TRBJ2-2, with 7 bases identical to TRBD1. V lost 4 bases and J lost 5; bases outside the gene matches: 5. Germline CDR1 and CDR2: SGHTS and YDEGEE. The CDR3 is 14 residues long. This chain's CDR3 is CASSKGQRTGELFF. The DNA for the CDR3 is TGTGCCAGCAGCAAGGGACAGAGAACCGGGGAGCTGTTTTTT.

The rearrangement uses TRBV2 and TRBJ2-3, with 7 bases fitting TRBD2. The length of the CDR3 is 15 residues. Germline lookup yields CDR1 SNHLY and CDR2 FYNNEI. J was trimmed by 0 bases and V by 4 bases; bases with no gene match: 4. CDR3 bases: TGTGCCAGCAGTGTAGCGGGCCTTAGCACAGATACGCAGTATTTT. Translated: CASSVAGLSTDTQYF.

V and J are TRBV10-3 and TRBJ1-4, with D uncertain. The V end lost 0 bases, the J end lost 5 bases, and 7 bases lay between the germline ends. There are 14 residues in the CDR3. CDR1 ENHRY and CDR2 SYGVKD come from the germline V gene. In nucleotides, the CDR3 is TGTGCCATCAGTGAGTCTGCCCAGAATGAAAAACTGTTTTTT. It yields the protein CAISESAQNEKLFF.

The chain is built from TRBV30 and TRBJ1-1; possible D gene TRBD1, 5 bases. Per the germline V gene, CDR1 is GTSNPN and CDR2 is SVGIG (reference sequence). The CDR3 totals 13 residues. Between the trimmed V and J ends, which lost 3 bases and 1 base, there was a span of 9 bases. The CDR3 sequence: CAWSWGPNTEAFF. CDR3 DNA sequence: TGTGCCTGGAGCTGGGGCCCGAACACTGAAGCTTTCTTT.

The sample holds a few counts of this clone. This chain connects TRBV7-2 to TRBJ2-7; 7 positions agree with TRBD1. J was trimmed by 4 bases and V by 5 bases; bases with no gene match: 8. The CDR3 extends over 14 amino acids. Germline V gene sequence: CDR1 SGHTA, CDR2 FQGNSA. Here the CDR3 DNA reads TGTGCCAGCAGCCTAACGGGACAGAAATACGAGCAGTACTTC. Encoded protein: CASSLTGQKYEQYF.

The chain recombines TRBV11-3 with TRBJ1-3, with D tentatively TRBD1 (6 bases). V lost 2 bases and J lost 0, with 14 bases in between. CDR3 length: 17 residues. CDR1 and CDR2 (germline): SGHNT, YENEEA. CDR3 residues: CASSLRGTGSSGNTIYF. Here the CDR3 DNA reads TGTGCCAGCAGCTTAAGGGGAACAGGGAGCTCTGGAAACACCATATATTTT.

The rearrangement links TRBV2 to TRBJ1-6, with 7 bases fitting TRBD1. Germline values: CDR1 SNHLY, CDR2 FYNNEI. The CDR3 runs to 13 residues. V shed 8 bases and J 6 bases; nucleotides not matched to a gene: 4. CDR3 region: CASAQGSNSPLHF. DNA for the CDR3: TGTGCCAGCGCACAGGGGAGTAATTCACCCCTCCACTTT.

CDR3 coding DNA: TGTGCCAGCAGTTTGACAGCGGGCACCATATATTTT. Amino acids: CASSLTAGTIYF. The chain has TRBV12-3 or TRBV12-4 and TRBJ1-3, with a possible D match to TRBD1 (5 bases). V was clipped by 3 bases and J by 9 bases, with 9 bases between them. There are 12 residues in the CDR3.

The chain uses TRBV5-1 and TRBJ1-4; 8 positions match TRBD1. V lost 4 bases to trimming and J lost 8 bases; unmatched junction nucleotides: 10. In germline, CDR1 is SGHRS, CDR2 YFSETQ. The CDR3 contains 15 residues. The CDR3 loop reads CASSLKDRGREKLFF. Written as DNA, the CDR3 is TGCGCCAGCAGCCTAAAAGACAGGGGCAGAGAAAAACTGTTTTTT.